This T cell receptor beta chain was identified during a study of control samples from healthy donors and cancer patients. V lost 3 bases and J lost 2; bases outside the gene matches: 4. CDR3 length: 15 residues. Germline V gene lookup returns CDR1 SGDLS and CDR2 YYNGEE. The data were produced by immunoSEQ multiplex PCR, yet TCRdb's version contains in-frame clones alone and is incomplete. Counted here are around 19,000 clones, 80% to 85% occurring once; the ten biggest clones make up less than 35%. This TCR was sampled from a man at least 80 years old with head and neck cancer. The sample consisted of PBMCs. The chain has TRBV9 and TRBJ2-2, with 7 bases lining up with TRBD1. CDR3 region: CASSEGDRNTGELFF. DNA of the CDR3: TGTGCCAGCAGCGAGGGGGACAGAAACACCGGGGAGCTGTTTTTT.